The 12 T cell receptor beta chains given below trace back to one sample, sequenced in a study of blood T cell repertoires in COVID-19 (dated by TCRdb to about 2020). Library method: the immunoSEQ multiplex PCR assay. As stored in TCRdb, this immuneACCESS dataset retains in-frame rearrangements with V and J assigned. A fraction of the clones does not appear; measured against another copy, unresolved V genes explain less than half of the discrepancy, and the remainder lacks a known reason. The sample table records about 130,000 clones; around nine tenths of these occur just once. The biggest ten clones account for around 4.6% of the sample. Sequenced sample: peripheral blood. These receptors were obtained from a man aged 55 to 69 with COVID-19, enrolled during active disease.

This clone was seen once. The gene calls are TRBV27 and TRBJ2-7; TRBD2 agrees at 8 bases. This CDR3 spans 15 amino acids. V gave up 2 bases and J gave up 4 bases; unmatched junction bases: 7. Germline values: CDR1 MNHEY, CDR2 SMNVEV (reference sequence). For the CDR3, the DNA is TGTGCCAGCAGTTTAGAAGCGGGAGTAAGGTACGAGCAGTACTTC. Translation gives CASSLEAGVRYEQYF.

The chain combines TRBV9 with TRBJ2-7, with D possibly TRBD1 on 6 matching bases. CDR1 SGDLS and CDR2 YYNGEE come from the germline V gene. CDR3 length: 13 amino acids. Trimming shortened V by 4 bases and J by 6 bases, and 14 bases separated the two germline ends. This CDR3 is CASSLGEQGEQYF. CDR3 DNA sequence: TGTGCCAGCAGCCTGGGAGAACAGGGCGAGCAGTACTTC.

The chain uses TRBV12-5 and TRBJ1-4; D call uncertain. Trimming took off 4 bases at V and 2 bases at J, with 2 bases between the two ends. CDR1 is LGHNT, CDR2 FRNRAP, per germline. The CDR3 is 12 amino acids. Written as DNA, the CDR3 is TGTGCTAGTGGTTCGACTAATGAAAAACTGTTTTTT. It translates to CASGSTNEKLFF.

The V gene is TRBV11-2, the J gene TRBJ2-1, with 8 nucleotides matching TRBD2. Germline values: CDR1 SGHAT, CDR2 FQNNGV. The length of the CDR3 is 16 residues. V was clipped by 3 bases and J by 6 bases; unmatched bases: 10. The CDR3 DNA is TGTGCCAGCAGCTTTAGTGTCGGGACTAGTCTCAATGAGCAGTTCTTC. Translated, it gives CASSFSVGTSLNEQFF.

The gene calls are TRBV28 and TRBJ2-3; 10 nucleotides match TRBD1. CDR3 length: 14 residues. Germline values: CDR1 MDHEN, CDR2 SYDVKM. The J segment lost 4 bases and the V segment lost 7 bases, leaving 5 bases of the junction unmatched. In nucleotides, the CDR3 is TGTGCCAGCATTGGGACAGGGGTCCCAGATACGCAGTATTTT. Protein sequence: CASIGTGVPDTQYF. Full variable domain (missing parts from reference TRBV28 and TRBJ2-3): DVKVTQSSRYLVKRTGEKVFLECVQDMDHENMFWYRQDPGLGLRLIYFSYDVKMKEKGDIPEGYSVSREKKERFSLILESASTNQTSMYLCASIGTGVPDTQYFGPGTRLTVL.

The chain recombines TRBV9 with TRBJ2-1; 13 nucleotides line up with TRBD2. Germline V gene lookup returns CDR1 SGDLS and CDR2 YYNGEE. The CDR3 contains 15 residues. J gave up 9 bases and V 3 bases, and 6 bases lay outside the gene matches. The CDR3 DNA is TGTGCCAGCAGCGATACTAGCGGGAGGGCCCCTGAGCAGTTCTTC. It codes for CASSDTSGRAPEQFF.

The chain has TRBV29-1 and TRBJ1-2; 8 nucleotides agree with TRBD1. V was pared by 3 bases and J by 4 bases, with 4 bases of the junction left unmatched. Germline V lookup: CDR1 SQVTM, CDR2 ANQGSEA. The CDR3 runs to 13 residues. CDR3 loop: CSVDDDRGYGYTF. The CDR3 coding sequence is TGCAGCGTTGACGATGACAGGGGCTATGGCTACACCTTC.

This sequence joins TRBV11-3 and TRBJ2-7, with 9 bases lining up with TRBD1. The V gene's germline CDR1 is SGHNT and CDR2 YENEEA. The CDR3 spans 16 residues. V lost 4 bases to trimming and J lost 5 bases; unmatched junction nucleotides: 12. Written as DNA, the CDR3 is TGTGCCAGCAGCTCCGCTCCTACGGGACAGGGCCACGAGCAGTACTTC. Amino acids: CASSSAPTGQGHEQYF.

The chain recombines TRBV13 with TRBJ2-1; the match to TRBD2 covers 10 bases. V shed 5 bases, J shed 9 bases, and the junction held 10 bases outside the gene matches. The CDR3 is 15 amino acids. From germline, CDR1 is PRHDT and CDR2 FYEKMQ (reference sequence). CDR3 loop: CASSRGLAGVSEQFF. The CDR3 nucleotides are TGTGCCAGCAGCCGGGGGCTAGCGGGGGTAAGTGAGCAGTTCTTC.

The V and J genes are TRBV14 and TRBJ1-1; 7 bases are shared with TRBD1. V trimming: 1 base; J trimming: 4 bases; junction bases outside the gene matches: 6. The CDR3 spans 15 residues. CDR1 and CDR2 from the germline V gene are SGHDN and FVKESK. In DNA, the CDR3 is TGTGCCAGCAGCCAAGTAAGGGGGCTCGGCACTGAAGCTTTCTTT. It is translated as CASSQVRGLGTEAFF.

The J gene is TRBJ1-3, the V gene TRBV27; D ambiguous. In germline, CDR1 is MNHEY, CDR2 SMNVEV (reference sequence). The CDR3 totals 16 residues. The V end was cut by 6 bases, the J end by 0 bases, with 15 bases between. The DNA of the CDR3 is TGTGCCAGCAGAGGCCACGACTCTAGCTCTGGAAACACCATATATTTT. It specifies CASRGHDSSSGNTIYF.

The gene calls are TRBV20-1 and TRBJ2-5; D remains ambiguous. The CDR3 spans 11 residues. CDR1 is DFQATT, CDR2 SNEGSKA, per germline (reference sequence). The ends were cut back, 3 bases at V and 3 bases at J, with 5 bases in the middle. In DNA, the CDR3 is TGCAGTGCTAGCCCAGAAGAGACCCAGTACTTC. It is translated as CSASPEETQYF.